This note documents a single TCR beta chain sequence. The record originates from a study of cytomegalovirus exposure and HLA in healthy donors. The assay was immunoSEQ multiplex PCR, and TCRdb's table has in-frame clones only and misses some. The table includes about 74,000 clones, 90% to 95% detected once. This CDR3 is built from 13 residues. The rearrangement joins TRBV21-1 to TRBJ2-7; the table's D call, TRBD1, has no DNA check behind it. TRBV21-1 is recorded as a pseudogene. Sequencing was done on a sample of PBMCs. The receptor's source is a woman aged 18-29 years in good health and CMV-seropositive. The CDR3 is CASSKATDYEQYF. The CDR3 coding sequence is TGTGCCAGCAGCAAAGCCACAGACTACGAGCAGTACTTC.